The entry below gives a single T cell receptor (beta chain) sequence along with its context. Antigen: not known. TCRdb reanalysed the 5' RACE reads using MiXCR and keeps one entry per CDR3 protein. The sample lists under 250,000 distinct CDR3 sequences; around 9.5% were seen once. These data belong to a study of T-cell memory formation after mild COVID-19. Overall study context: Most TCR clusters belonged to a single donor. General study points: Researchers found some responding clones in pre-infection memory, a sign that cross-reactive memory joined.

J lost 5 bases, V lost 4 bases, and 13 bases had no gene match. Per the germline V gene, CDR1 is MNHGY and CDR2 is SVAAGI. The CDR3 has 17 amino acids. Sequencing was performed on PBMCs or a T cell subset sorted from them (not recorded which). This TCR derives from a man aged 18 to 30 who had mild COVID-19 (a few samples of this study predate the infection). Cell type and time point are not known. J is TRBJ2-2 and V is TRBV6-9; 7 bases align to TRBD1. CDR3 residues: CASSWRTGADTTGELFF. The CDR3 region has the DNA TGTGCCAGCAGTTGGCGTACAGGGGCCGATACTACCGGGGAGCTGTTTTTT.